These T cell receptor beta chains were read from a single sample in a study of T cells in Graves' hyperthyroidism and ophthalmopathy. Using its own MiXCR run on the multiplex PCR reads, TCRdb lists one record per CDR3 protein. This repertoire shows about 24,000 distinct CDR3 sequences, roughly 49% found once; its top ten account for 25%. Sample: blood. Receptor source: a woman aged 40 to 50 with Graves' hyperthyroidism that later progressed to Graves' ophthalmopathy. CDR3s include the opening cysteine and the closing phenylalanine or tryptophan. Fields, in order: CDR3 length, V gene, clone size, D gene, J gene, CDR3 protein, CDR3 DNA. The D gene is left open where the match is weak. Clone size is not always given. Where it is, it says once, few, many or a class for expanded clones.

CDR3 length: 13; V gene: TRBV20-1; clone size: -; D gene: TRBD2; J gene: TRBJ2-2; CDR3 protein: CSASAGGNGELFF; CDR3 DNA: TGCAGTGCTTCAGCGGGGGGGAACGGGGAGCTGTTTTTT
CDR3 length: 13; V gene: TRBV7-9; clone size: once; D gene: -; J gene: TRBJ2-7; CDR3 protein: CASSFLSSYEQYF; CDR3 DNA: TGTGCCAGCAGCTTTTTAAGCTCCTACGAGCAGTACTTC
CDR3 length: 14; V gene: TRBV5-1; clone size: many; D gene: TRBD1; J gene: TRBJ1-4; CDR3 protein: CASSFQGASEKLFF; CDR3 DNA: TGCGCCAGCAGCTTTCAGGGGGCGAGTGAAAAACTGTTTTTT
CDR3 length: 14; V gene: TRBV14; clone size: -; D gene: -; J gene: TRBJ1-5; CDR3 protein: CARRPQQGHQPQHF; CDR3 DNA: TGTGCCAGAAGGCCCCAGCAGGGACATCAGCCCCAGCATTTT
CDR3 length: 13; V gene: TRBV29-1; clone size: medium-sized; D gene: -; J gene: TRBJ2-7; CDR3 protein: CSVAGVGVGEQYF; CDR3 DNA: TGCAGCGTTGCGGGAGTAGGAGTAGGCGAGCAGTACTTC
CDR3 length: 15; V gene: TRBV5-1; clone size: -; D gene: -; J gene: TRBJ2-1; CDR3 protein: CGSTPGPSSYNEQFF; CDR3 DNA: TGCGGCAGCACCCCGGGCCCGAGCTCCTACAATGAGCAGTTTTTC
CDR3 length: 16; V gene: TRBV11-2; clone size: -; D gene: TRBD2; J gene: TRBJ2-6; CDR3 protein: CASRLAGGSGANVLTF; CDR3 DNA: TGTGCCAGCAGACTAGCGGGAGGGTCTGGGGCCAACGTCCTGACTTTC
CDR3 length: 18; V gene: TRBV2; clone size: -; D gene: TRBD2; J gene: TRBJ2-1; CDR3 protein: CASKGLAISPQQAHEQFF; CDR3 DNA: TGTGCCAGCAAAGGACTAGCGATCTCGCCCCAACAGGCCCATGAGCAGTTCTTC
CDR3 length: 16; V gene: TRBV15; clone size: -; D gene: -; J gene: TRBJ2-5; CDR3 protein: CASSRAPTVRQETQYF; CDR3 DNA: TGTGCCTCCAGCAGAGCACCTACAGTGCGACAAGAGACCCAGTACTTC
CDR3 length: 15; V gene: TRBV7-8; clone size: once; D gene: TRBD1; J gene: TRBJ2-1; CDR3 protein: CASSTRTGPSGEQFF; CDR3 DNA: TGTGCCAGCAGCACTAGGACAGGGCCATCGGGGGAGCAGTTCTTC
CDR3 length: 14; V gene: TRBV4-1; clone size: many; D gene: -; J gene: TRBJ1-1; CDR3 protein: CASSQGPMNTEAFF; CDR3 DNA: TGCGCCAGCAGCCAGGGACCCATGAACACTGAAGCTTTCTTT
CDR3 length: 15; V gene: TRBV12-3/TRBV12-4; clone size: many; D gene: -; J gene: TRBJ2-1; CDR3 protein: CASRYRVSPYNEQFF; CDR3 DNA: TGTGCCAGCCGTTACAGGGTTTCGCCCTACAATGAGCAGTTCTTC
CDR3 length: 14; V gene: TRBV7-9; clone size: -; D gene: TRBD1; J gene: TRBJ2-1; CDR3 protein: CASSPGQGADEQFF; CDR3 DNA: TGTGCCAGCAGCCCGGGACAGGGTGCGGATGAGCAGTTCTTC
CDR3 length: 14; V gene: TRBV7-2; clone size: -; D gene: TRBD1; J gene: TRBJ2-1; CDR3 protein: CASSPGAGGKEQFF; CDR3 DNA: TGTGCCAGCAGCCCGGGCGCAGGGGGCAAGGAGCAGTTCTTC
CDR3 length: 13; V gene: TRBV7-9; clone size: -; D gene: -; J gene: TRBJ2-7; CDR3 protein: CASSPGRTYEQYF; CDR3 DNA: TGTGCCAGCAGTCCGGGCCGGACCTACGAGCAGTACTTC
CDR3 length: 14; V gene: TRBV10-3; clone size: -; D gene: -; J gene: TRBJ2-2; CDR3 protein: CAISESTNTGELFF; CDR3 DNA: TGTGCCATCAGTGAGTCCACGAACACCGGGGAGCTGTTTTTT
CDR3 length: 13; V gene: TRBV29-1; clone size: -; D gene: -; J gene: TRBJ2-3; CDR3 protein: CSVDSGFTDTQYF; CDR3 DNA: TGCAGCGTTGACTCGGGTTTCACAGATACGCAGTATTTT
CDR3 length: 15; V gene: TRBV14; clone size: -; D gene: -; J gene: TRBJ1-2; CDR3 protein: CASSQDRGGLDGYTF; CDR3 DNA: TGTGCCAGCAGCCAAGATCGGGGCGGATTGGATGGCTACACCTTC
CDR3 length: 12; V gene: TRBV28; clone size: many; D gene: -; J gene: TRBJ1-5; CDR3 protein: CASHEGGQPQHF; CDR3 DNA: TGTGCCTCCCACGAGGGAGGTCAGCCCCAGCATTTT
CDR3 length: 18; V gene: TRBV5-1; clone size: many; D gene: TRBD2; J gene: TRBJ2-1; CDR3 protein: CASSWGLAGVTSYNEQFF; CDR3 DNA: TGCGCCAGCAGCTGGGGCCTAGCGGGAGTTACATCCTACAATGAGCAGTTCTTC
CDR3 length: 14; V gene: TRBV7-6; clone size: few; D gene: -; J gene: TRBJ1-2; CDR3 protein: CASSPEGNGYGYTF; CDR3 DNA: TGTGCCAGCAGCCCCGAGGGTAATGGGTATGGCTACACCTTC
CDR3 length: 16; V gene: TRBV6-2/TRBV6-3; clone size: -; D gene: TRBD1; J gene: TRBJ2-3; CDR3 protein: CASSYLGQGGTDTQYF; CDR3 DNA: TGTGCCAGCAGTTACCTAGGACAGGGAGGCACAGATACGCAGTATTTT
CDR3 length: 12; V gene: TRBV27; clone size: -; D gene: -; J gene: TRBJ2-7; CDR3 protein: CASGYKRDEQYF; CDR3 DNA: TGTGCCAGCGGCTACAAACGGGACGAGCAGTACTTC
CDR3 length: 13; V gene: TRBV20-1; clone size: -; D gene: TRBD1; J gene: TRBJ2-7; CDR3 protein: CSASPDRVYEQYF; CDR3 DNA: TGCAGTGCTAGCCCGGACAGGGTATACGAGCAGTACTTC
CDR3 length: 16; V gene: TRBV11-3; clone size: -; D gene: -; J gene: TRBJ2-1; CDR3 protein: CASSLGGAGTYNEQFF; CDR3 DNA: TGTGCCAGCAGCTTAGGGGGAGCCGGGACCTACAATGAGCAGTTCTTC
CDR3 length: 14; V gene: TRBV6-2/TRBV6-3; clone size: -; D gene: -; J gene: TRBJ2-7; CDR3 protein: CASGRDSNPYEQYF; CDR3 DNA: TGTGCCAGCGGACGGGATTCAAATCCCTACGAGCAGTACTTC
CDR3 length: 14; V gene: TRBV20-1; clone size: -; D gene: TRBD2; J gene: TRBJ2-4; CDR3 protein: CSAKSGRAEYIQYF; CDR3 DNA: TGCAGTGCAAAGAGCGGGAGGGCTGAGTACATTCAGTACTTC